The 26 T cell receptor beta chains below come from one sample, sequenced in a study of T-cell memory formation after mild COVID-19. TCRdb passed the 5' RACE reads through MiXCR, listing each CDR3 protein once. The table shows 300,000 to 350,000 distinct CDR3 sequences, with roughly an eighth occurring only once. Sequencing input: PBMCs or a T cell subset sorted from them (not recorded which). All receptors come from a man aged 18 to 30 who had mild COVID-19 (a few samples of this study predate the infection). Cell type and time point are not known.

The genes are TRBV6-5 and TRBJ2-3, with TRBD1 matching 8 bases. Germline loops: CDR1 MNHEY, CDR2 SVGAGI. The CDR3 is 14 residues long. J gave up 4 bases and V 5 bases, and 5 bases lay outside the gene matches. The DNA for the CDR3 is TGTGCCAGCAGTCCGGACAGGGAAGCAGATACGCAGTATTTT. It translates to CASSPDREADTQYF.

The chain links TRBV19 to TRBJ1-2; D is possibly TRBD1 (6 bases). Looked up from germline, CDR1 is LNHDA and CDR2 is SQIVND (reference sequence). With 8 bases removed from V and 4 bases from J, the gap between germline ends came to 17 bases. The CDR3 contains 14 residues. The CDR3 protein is CASSEAGASYGYTF. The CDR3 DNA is TGTGCCAGTTCCGAAGCGGGGGCGAGCTATGGCTACACCTTC.

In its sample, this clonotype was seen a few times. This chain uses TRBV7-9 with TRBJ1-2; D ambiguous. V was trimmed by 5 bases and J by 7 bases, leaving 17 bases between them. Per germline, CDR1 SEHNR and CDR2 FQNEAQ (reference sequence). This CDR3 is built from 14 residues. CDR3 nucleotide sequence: TGTGCCAGCAGCGACCGAGGGAGGGAAAGTGGCTACACCTTC. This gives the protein CASSDRGRESGYTF.

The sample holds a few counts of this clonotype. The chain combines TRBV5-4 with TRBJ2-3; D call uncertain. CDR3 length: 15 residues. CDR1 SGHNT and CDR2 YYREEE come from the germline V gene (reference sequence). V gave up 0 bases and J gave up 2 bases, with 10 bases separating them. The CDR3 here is CASSLVVGYTDTQYF. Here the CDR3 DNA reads TGTGCCAGCAGCTTGGTTGTTGGGTACACAGATACGCAGTATTTT.

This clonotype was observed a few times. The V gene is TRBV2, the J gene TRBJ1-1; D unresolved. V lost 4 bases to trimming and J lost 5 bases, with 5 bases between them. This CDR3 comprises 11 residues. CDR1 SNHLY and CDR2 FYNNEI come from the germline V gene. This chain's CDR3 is CASSAETEAFF. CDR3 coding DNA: TGTGCCAGCAGTGCGGAAACTGAAGCTTTCTTT.

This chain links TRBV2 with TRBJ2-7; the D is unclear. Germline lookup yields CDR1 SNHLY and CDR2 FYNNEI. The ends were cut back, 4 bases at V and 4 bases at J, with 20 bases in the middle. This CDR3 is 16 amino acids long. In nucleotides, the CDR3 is TGTGCCAGCAGTGGGTATCTATGGCGGCAGGTATACGAGCAGTACGTC. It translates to CASSGYLWRQVYEQYV.

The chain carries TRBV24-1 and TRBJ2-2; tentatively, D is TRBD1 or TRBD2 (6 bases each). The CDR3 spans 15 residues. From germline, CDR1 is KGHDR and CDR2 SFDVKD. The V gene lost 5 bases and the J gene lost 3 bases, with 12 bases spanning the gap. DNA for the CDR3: TGTGCCACCAGTGCCCGGGGGCGGGACACCGGGGAGCTGTTTTTT. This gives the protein CATSARGRDTGELFF.

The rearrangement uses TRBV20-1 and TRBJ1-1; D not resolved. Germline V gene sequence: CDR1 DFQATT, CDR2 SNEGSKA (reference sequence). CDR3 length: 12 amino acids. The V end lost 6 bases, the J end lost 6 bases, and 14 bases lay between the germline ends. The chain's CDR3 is CSADRESAEAFF. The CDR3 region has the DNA TGCAGTGCAGACCGGGAGAGCGCTGAAGCTTTCTTT.

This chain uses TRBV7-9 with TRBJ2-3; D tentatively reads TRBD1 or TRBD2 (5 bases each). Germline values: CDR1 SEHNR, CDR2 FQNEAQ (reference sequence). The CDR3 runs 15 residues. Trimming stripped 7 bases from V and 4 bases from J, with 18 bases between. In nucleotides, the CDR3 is TGTGCCAGCATGGGCCCCGGGGCGCAGGCAGATACGCAGTATTTT. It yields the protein CASMGPGAQADTQYF.

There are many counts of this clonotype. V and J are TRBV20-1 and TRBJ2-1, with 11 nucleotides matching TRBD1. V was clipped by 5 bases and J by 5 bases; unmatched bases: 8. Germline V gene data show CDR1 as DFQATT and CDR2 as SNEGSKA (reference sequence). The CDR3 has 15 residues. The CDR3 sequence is CSAPLRDRGNNEQFF. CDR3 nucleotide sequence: TGCAGTGCTCCACTCCGGGACAGGGGGAACAATGAGCAGTTCTTC.

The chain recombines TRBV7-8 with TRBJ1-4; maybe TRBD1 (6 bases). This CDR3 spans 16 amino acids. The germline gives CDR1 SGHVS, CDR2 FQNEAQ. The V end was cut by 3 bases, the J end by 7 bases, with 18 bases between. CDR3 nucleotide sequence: TGTGCCAGCAGCTTTCAGGCGGGGGGGGCGGGTGAAAAACTGTTTTTT. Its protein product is CASSFQAGGAGEKLFF.

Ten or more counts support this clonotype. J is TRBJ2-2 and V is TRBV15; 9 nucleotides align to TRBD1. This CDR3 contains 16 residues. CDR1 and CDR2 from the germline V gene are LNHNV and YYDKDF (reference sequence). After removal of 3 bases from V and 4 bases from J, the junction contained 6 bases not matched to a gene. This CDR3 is CATSRVVTGGTGELFF. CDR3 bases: TGTGCCACCAGCAGGGTGGTGACAGGGGGCACCGGGGAGCTGTTTTTT.

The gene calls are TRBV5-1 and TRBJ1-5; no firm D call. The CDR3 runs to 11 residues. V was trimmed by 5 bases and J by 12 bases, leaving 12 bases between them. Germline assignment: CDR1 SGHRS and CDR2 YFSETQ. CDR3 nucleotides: TGCGCCAGCAGAATGACCCTGAGCCAGCATTTT. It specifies CASRMTLSQHF.

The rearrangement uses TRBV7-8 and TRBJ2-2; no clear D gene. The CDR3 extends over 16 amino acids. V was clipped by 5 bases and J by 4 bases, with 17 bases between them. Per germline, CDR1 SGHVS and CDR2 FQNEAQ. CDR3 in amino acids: CASSPPADPVTGELFF. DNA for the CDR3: TGTGCCAGCAGCCCGCCCGCGGACCCCGTCACCGGGGAGCTGTTTTTT.

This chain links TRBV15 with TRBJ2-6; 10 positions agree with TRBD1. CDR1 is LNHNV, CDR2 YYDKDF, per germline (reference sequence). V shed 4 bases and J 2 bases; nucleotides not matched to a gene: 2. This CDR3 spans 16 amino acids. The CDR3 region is CATSKTGGTGANVLTF. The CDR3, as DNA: TGTGCCACCAGCAAGACAGGGGGCACTGGGGCCAACGTCCTGACTTTC.

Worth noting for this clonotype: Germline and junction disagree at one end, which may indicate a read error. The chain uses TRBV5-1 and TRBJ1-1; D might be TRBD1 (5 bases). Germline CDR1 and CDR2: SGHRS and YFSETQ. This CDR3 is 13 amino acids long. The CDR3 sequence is CAGREEPNTEAFF. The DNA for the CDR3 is TGCGCCGGCAGGGAGGAGCCGAACACTGAAGCTTTCTTT. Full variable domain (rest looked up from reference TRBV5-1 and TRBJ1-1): KAGVTQTPRYLIKTRGQQVTLSCSPISGHRSVSWYQQTPGQGLQFLFEYFSETQRNKGNFPGRFSGRQFSNSRSEMNVSTLELGDSALYLCAGREEPNTEAFFGQGTRLTVV.

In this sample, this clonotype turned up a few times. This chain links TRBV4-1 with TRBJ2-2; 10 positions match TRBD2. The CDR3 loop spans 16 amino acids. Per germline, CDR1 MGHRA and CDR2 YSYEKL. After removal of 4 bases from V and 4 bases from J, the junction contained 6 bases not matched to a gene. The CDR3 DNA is TGCGCCAGCAGCCGAGCGGGGGGGCGAGTCACCGGGGAGCTGTTTTTT. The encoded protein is CASSRAGGRVTGELFF.

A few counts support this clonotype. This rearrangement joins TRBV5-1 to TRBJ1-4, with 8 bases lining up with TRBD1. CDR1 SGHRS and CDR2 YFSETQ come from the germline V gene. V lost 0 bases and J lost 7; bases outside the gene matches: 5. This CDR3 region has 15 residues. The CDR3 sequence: CASSLATGGSEKLFF. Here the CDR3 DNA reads TGCGCCAGCAGCTTGGCTACAGGGGGTAGTGAAAAACTGTTTTTT.

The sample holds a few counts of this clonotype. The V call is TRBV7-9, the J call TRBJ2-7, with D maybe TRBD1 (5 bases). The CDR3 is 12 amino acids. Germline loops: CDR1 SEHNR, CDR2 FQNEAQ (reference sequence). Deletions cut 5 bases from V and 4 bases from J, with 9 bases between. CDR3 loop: CASSRRQYEQYF. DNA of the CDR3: TGTGCCAGCAGCCGTAGACAGTACGAGCAGTACTTC.

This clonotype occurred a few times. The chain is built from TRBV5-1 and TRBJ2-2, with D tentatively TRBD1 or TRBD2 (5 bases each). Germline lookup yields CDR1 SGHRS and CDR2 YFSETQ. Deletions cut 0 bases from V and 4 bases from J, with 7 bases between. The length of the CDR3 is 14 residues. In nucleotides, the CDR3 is TGCGCCAGCAGCTTGGCAGGGAGCACCGGGGAGCTGTTTTTT. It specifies CASSLAGSTGELFF.

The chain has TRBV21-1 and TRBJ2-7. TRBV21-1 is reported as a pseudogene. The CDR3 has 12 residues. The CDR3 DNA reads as TGTGCCAGCAGCCCAGTGAATTACGAGCAGTACGTC. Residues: CASSPVNYEQYV.

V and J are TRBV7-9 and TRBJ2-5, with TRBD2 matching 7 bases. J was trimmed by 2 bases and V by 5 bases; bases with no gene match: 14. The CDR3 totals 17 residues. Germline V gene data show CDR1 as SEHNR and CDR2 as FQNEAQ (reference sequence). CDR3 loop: CASSPPSERGPQETQYF. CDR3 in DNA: TGTGCCAGCAGCCCGCCCTCGGAGCGGGGTCCTCAAGAGACCCAGTACTTC.

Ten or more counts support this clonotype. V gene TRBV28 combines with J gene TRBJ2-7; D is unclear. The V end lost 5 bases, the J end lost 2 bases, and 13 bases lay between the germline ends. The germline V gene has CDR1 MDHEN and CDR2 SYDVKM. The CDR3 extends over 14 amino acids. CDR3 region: CASSAPSGPYEQYV. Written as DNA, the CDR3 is TGTGCCAGCAGTGCGCCTTCCGGGCCCTACGAGCAGTACGTC.

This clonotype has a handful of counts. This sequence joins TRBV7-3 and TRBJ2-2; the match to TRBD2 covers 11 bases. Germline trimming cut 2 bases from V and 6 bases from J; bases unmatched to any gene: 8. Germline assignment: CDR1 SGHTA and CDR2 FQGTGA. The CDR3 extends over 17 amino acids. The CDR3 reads CASSLSILAGASGELFF. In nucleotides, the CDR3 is TGTGCCAGCAGCTTATCGATACTAGCGGGGGCCTCCGGGGAGCTGTTTTTT. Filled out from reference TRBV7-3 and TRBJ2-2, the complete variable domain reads GAGVSQTPSNKVTEKGKYVELRCDPISGHTALYWYRQSLGQGPEFLIYFQGTGAADDSGLPNDRFFAVRPEGSVSTLKIQRTERGDSAVYLCASSLSILAGASGELFFGEGSRLTVL.

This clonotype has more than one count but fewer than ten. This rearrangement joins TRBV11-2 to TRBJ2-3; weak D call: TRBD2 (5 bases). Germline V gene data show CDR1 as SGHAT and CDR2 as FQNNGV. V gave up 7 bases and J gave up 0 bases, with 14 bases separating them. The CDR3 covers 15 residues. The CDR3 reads CASTRGSGSTDTQYF. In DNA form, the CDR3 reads TGTGCCAGCACCAGAGGGTCGGGGAGCACAGATACGCAGTATTTT.

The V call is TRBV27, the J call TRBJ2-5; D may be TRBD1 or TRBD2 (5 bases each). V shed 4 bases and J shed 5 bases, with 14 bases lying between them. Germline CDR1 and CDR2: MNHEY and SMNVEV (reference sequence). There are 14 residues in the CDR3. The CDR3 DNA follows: TGTGCCAGCAGTTCCGGGGCGACGGCTGAGACCCAGTACTTC. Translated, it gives CASSSGATAETQYF.